Following are 18 T cell receptor beta chains from one sample sequenced in a study of cytomegalovirus exposure and HLA in healthy donors. Primers for the PCR totalled 60 Vbeta and 13 Jbeta. TCRdb's copy holds only in-frame clones and misses some; the assay was immunoSEQ multiplex PCR. The sample lists about 170,000 clones, about 85% seen once, with around 2.6% in the top ten. The sequenced sample was PBMCs. These receptor sequences come from a man aged 30 to 39 in good health and CMV-seropositive.

This clone showed up just once. The chain recombines TRBV27 with TRBJ2-7; maybe TRBD1 (7 bases). In germline, CDR1 is MNHEY, CDR2 SMNVEV (reference sequence). CDR3 length equals 13 residues. V gave up 4 bases and J gave up 6 bases, with 13 bases separating them. CDR3 loop: CASSSRQGGEQYF. CDR3 DNA: TGTGCCAGCAGTTCCCGACAGGGAGGCGAGCAGTACTTC.

This clone came up once. A junction boundary mismatches the germline segment, possibly from a read error. The chain carries TRBV7-7 and TRBJ1-5, with no clear D. CDR3 size: 12 residues. Germline CDR1 and CDR2: SSHAT and FNYEAQ (reference sequence). The CDR3 here is CASSAGGQPRHF. CDR3 sequence (DNA): TGTGCTAGCAGCGCTGGCGGGCAGCCCCGGCATTTT.

The chain is built from TRBV11-2 and TRBJ1-2; 8 bases are a match to TRBD1. The CDR3 is 15 amino acids. Germline assignment: CDR1 SGHAT and CDR2 FQNNGV. V lost 2 bases and J lost 8; bases outside the gene matches: 10. The CDR3, as DNA: TGTGCCAGCAGCTTACAGACAGGGGATATCTACGGCTACACCTTC. The encoded protein is CASSLQTGDIYGYTF.

DNA of the CDR3: TGTGCCAGCAGGGACGAGGGGGCACGTACTGAAGCTTTCTTT. Its protein product is CASRDEGARTEAFF. The chain couples TRBV7-3 to TRBJ1-1; 7 bases align to TRBD1. The germline V gene encodes CDR1 SGHTA and CDR2 FQGTGA. V lost 6 bases to trimming and J lost 5 bases; unmatched junction nucleotides: 9. The CDR3 sequence is 14 residues long.

J is TRBJ2-1 and V is TRBV5-1; the D gene is possibly TRBD2 (6 bases). Trimming took 0 bases from V and 7 from J, leaving 20 bases between them. This CDR3 contains 17 residues. Looked up from germline, CDR1 is SGHRS and CDR2 is YFSETQ. CDR3 DNA sequence: TGCGCCAGCAGCTTGGGCCTCGCGGGACTTAGGCGGAATGAGCAGTTCTTC. It specifies CASSLGLAGLRRNEQFF.

The genes are TRBV11-3 and TRBJ2-1; D uncertain. CDR3 length equals 11 residues. Germline CDR1 SGHNT, CDR2 YENEEA. Trimming stripped 3 bases from V and 5 bases from J, with 2 bases between. CDR3 bases: TGTGCCAGCAGCTTCAACAATGAGCAGTTCTTC. Protein product: CASSFNNEQFF.

The chain employs TRBV4-2 and TRBJ1-1; D not certain. The CDR3 is made up of 12 amino acids. Germline V gene sequence: CDR1 LGHNA, CDR2 YNFKEQ. The V and J ends lost 10 bases and 1 base respectively, with 10 bases between them. The CDR3 DNA reads TGTGCCACAACGACAACGAACACTGAAGCTTTCTTT. This codes for CATTTTNTEAFF.

The CDR3 protein is CASSQTSVRQETQYF. For the CDR3, the DNA is TGCGCCAGCAGCCAGACTAGCGTACGACAAGAGACCCAGTACTTC. The V gene is TRBV5-1, the J gene TRBJ2-5; 8 bases match TRBD2. Germline CDR1 SGHRS, CDR2 YFSETQ. With 4 bases clipped from V and 2 bases from J, the junction kept 7 bases outside the gene matches. The CDR3 length is 15 residues.

This rearrangement joins TRBV7-2 to TRBJ2-1, with 9 bases lining up with TRBD2. The CDR3 loop spans 17 amino acids. The V gene end was trimmed by 1 base and the J gene end by 6 bases; junction bases not matched to a gene: 10. Germline V gene lookup returns CDR1 SGHTA and CDR2 FQGNSA. CDR3 DNA: TGTGCCAGCAGCTTAGGGGGGGGTAGCGGGGGACGCAATGAGCAGTTCTTC. This codes for CASSLGGGSGGRNEQFF.

This chain links TRBV5-4 with TRBJ2-2; D is possibly TRBD2 (7 bases). The CDR3 is 16 residues long. The V end was cut by 4 bases, the J end by 4 bases, with 17 bases between. From germline, CDR1 is SGHNT and CDR2 YYREEE (reference sequence). Here the CDR3 reads CASSPWGGASTGELFF. CDR3 coding DNA: TGTGCCAGCAGCCCGTGGGGGGGGGCGAGCACCGGGGAGCTGTTTTTT.

The rearrangement uses TRBV7-9 and TRBJ2-5; the D gene is possibly TRBD2 (6 bases). The length of the CDR3 is 16 residues. The V end was cut by 5 bases, the J end by 2 bases, with 18 bases between. The germline V gene has CDR1 SEHNR and CDR2 FQNEAQ (reference sequence). The CDR3: CASSLFSGQAQETQYF. The CDR3 region has the DNA TGTGCCAGCAGCCTTTTTAGCGGCCAGGCACAAGAGACCCAGTACTTC.

The table lists this clone with a few counts. The V and J genes are TRBV10-2 and TRBJ2-7; TRBD1 is a possible D gene (5 bases). V lost 0 bases to trimming and J lost 7 bases, with 7 bases between them. The CDR3 is 12 residues long. Germline assignment: CDR1 WSHSY and CDR2 SAAADI. This CDR3 is CASSESWTEQYV. The CDR3 nucleotides read TGCGCCAGCAGTGAGTCTTGGACAGAGCAGTACGTC.

The chain employs TRBV7-2 and TRBJ2-5, with D possibly TRBD1 on 6 matching bases. Trimming removed 7 bases from V and 5 bases from J, with 14 bases in between. CDR3 length equals 13 residues. Per germline, CDR1 SGHTA and CDR2 FQGNSA. CDR3: CASNQERGETQYF. The CDR3 DNA sequence: TGTGCCAGCAACCAGGAGAGGGGGGAGACCCAGTACTTC.

This clone was counted only a few times. V and J are TRBV6-1 and TRBJ2-6; the match to TRBD2 covers 7 bases. V shed 6 bases and J 1 base; nucleotides not matched to a gene: 3. CDR1 is MNHNS and CDR2 is SASEGT in the germline V gene. The CDR3 contains 15 residues. CDR3 DNA sequence: TGTGCCAGCAGGGTGGGAGGGTCTGGGGCCAACGTCCTGACTTTC. Translated, it gives CASRVGGSGANVLTF.

The V gene is TRBV19, the J gene TRBJ1-2; D is perhaps TRBD1 (5 bases). CDR1 and CDR2 (germline): LNHDA, SQIVND (reference sequence). Trimming shortened V by 4 bases and J by 4 bases, and 16 bases separated the two germline ends. The CDR3 sequence is 15 residues long. This chain's CDR3 is CASSSPWGEGYGYTF. The CDR3 DNA reads TGTGCCAGTAGTAGCCCCTGGGGGGAAGGCTATGGCTACACCTTC.

V is TRBV6-1 and J is TRBJ1-5, with no clear D. There are 14 residues in the CDR3. The V gene's germline CDR1 is MNHNS and CDR2 SASEGT. Trimming stripped 7 bases from V and 1 base from J, with 11 bases between. The CDR3 DNA follows: TGTGCCAGCAATTGGGCATGGAGCAATCAGCCCCAGCATTTT. Its translation: CASNWAWSNQPQHF.

The CDR3 DNA follows: TGTGCCAGCAGTGCCGCGCCCTACAGAACAACTAATGAAAAACTGTTTTTT. This encodes CASSAAPYRTTNEKLFF. The genes are TRBV6-4 and TRBJ1-4; no definite D call. The CDR3 has 17 amino acids. Germline assignment: CDR1 MRHNA and CDR2 SNTAGT. V dropped 4 bases and J dropped 0 bases, with 15 bases sitting between them.

The genes are TRBV9 and TRBJ2-7; 9 bases agree with TRBD1. V shed 4 bases, J shed 0 bases, and the junction held 11 bases outside the gene matches. The germline CDR1 and CDR2 sequences are SGDLS and YYNGEE. This CDR3 comprises 17 residues. For the CDR3, the DNA is TGTGCCAGCAGCCCAACCCCTGGGACAGGGCCCTCCTACGAGCAGTACTTC. It specifies CASSPTPGTGPSYEQYF.